This T cell receptor beta chain was recorded in a study of tumor T cells in aggressive B-cell lymphoma. The data were produced by immunoSEQ multiplex PCR, yet TCRdb's version contains in-frame clones alone and is incomplete. Among about 10,000 clones listed, around 85% were seen once. CDR1 is LNHDA, CDR2 SQIVND, per germline (reference sequence). The length of the CDR3 is 12 residues. V lost 6 bases to trimming and J lost 8 bases; unmatched junction nucleotides: 6. The rearrangement uses TRBV19 and TRBJ1-1, with 7 bases identical to TRBD1. The material sequenced was tumor tissue. The clonotype originates from an adult with diffuse large B cell lymphoma. CDR3 amino acids: CASSPTGTEAFF. Written as DNA, the CDR3 is TGTGCCAGTAGCCCGACAGGGACCGAAGCTTTCTTT.